These 31 T cell receptor beta chains share one sample of origin, sequenced in a study of shared clonotypes between healthy human individuals. Profiled with immunoSEQ multiplex PCR; TCRdb holds only in-frame clones, not every one. Found here are around 940,000 clones, 76% of them singletons; the top ten hold about 1.5%. The sequenced material came from memory CD4+ T cells sorted from blood. The subset is: CD45RA-negative fraction. The receptors here all came from a man between 18 and 29 years old in good health.

This clone was found a few times. This chain uses TRBV5-6 with TRBJ2-5; 9 bases are shared with TRBD2. V lost 0 bases to trimming and J lost 5 bases; unmatched junction nucleotides: 5. Germline V gives CDR1 SGHDT, CDR2 YYEEEE. CDR3 size: 15 residues. The CDR3 is CASSLERLAAETQYF. The CDR3 DNA reads as TGTGCCAGCAGCTTGGAGCGACTAGCGGCGGAGACCCAGTACTTC.

The V call is TRBV10-2, the J call TRBJ2-1, with D maybe TRBD1 (5 bases). Germline CDR1 WSHSY, CDR2 SAAADI. V was cut by 3 bases and J by 4 bases, with 16 bases left in between. The CDR3 runs 16 residues. This CDR3 is CASSDSRQGSYNEQFF. In DNA form, the CDR3 reads TGCGCCAGCAGTGATAGTCGTCAGGGCTCGTACAATGAGCAGTTCTTC.

This clone was seen only a few times. The chain joins TRBV11-3 to TRBJ2-1, with 11 bases identical to TRBD1. The V and J ends lost 3 bases and 8 bases, in that order; junction bases with no gene match: 0. Germline CDR1 SGHNT, CDR2 YENEEA. This CDR3 comprises 13 residues. DNA for the CDR3: TGTGCCAGCAGCTTGGACAGGGGGCATGAGCAGTTCTTC. Translating gives CASSLDRGHEQFF.

The rearrangement uses TRBV5-1 and TRBJ2-7, with a weak D call TRBD1 (6 bases). Germline V gene data show CDR1 as SGHRS and CDR2 as YFSETQ. Trimming removed 4 bases from V and 2 bases from J, with 16 bases in between. This CDR3 has 15 residues. The CDR3: CASSPGTLPTYEQYF. CDR3 in DNA: TGCGCCAGCAGCCCTGGGACACTTCCCACCTACGAGCAGTACTTC.

This clone has a single count. The chain carries TRBV6-1 and TRBJ2-1; D is perhaps TRBD2 (6 bases). Trimming pared 3 bases from V and 12 bases from J, leaving 9 bases between. CDR3 length equals 11 residues. Germline V lookup: CDR1 MNHNS, CDR2 SASEGT. CDR3 sequence reads: CASSDSGAQFF. DNA of the CDR3: TGTGCCAGCAGTGATAGCGGTGCGCAGTTCTTC.

In its sample, this clone was seen once. The V and J genes are TRBV2 and TRBJ2-7; D is uncertain. The V end lost 7 bases, the J end lost 7 bases, and 11 bases lay between the germline ends. Germline CDR1 is SNHLY and CDR2 is FYNNEI. This CDR3 comprises 11 residues. CDR3 protein: CASTGEIEQYF. The CDR3 coding sequence is TGTGCCAGCACAGGAGAAATTGAGCAGTACTTC.

The gene calls are TRBV11-2 and TRBJ2-5; D is unresolved. V was shortened by 3 bases and J by 9 bases, with 20 bases between the two germline ends. The CDR3 extends over 15 amino acids. Per the germline V gene, CDR1 is SGHAT and CDR2 is FQNNGV. CDR3 loop: CASSLGGSRTWPQYF. CDR3 nucleotides: TGTGCCAGCAGCTTGGGCGGATCAAGAACGTGGCCCCAGTACTTC.

The genes are TRBV7-9 and TRBJ2-1; 9 nucleotides line up with TRBD2. This CDR3 contains 15 residues. The germline CDR1 and CDR2 sequences are SEHNR and FQNEAQ (reference sequence). Trimming removed 5 bases from V and 4 bases from J; junction bases left unmatched: 6. The CDR3 DNA sequence: TGTGCCAGCAGCGTTAGCGGGAGAGCTTACAATGAGCAGTTCTTC. Amino acids: CASSVSGRAYNEQFF.

V and J are TRBV28 and TRBJ1-5; 7 bases fit TRBD1. This CDR3 has 15 residues. The V gene's germline CDR1 is MDHEN and CDR2 SYDVKM. The junction had 9 bases not matched to a gene; V was cut back by 10 bases and J by 0 bases. The DNA for the CDR3 is TGTGCCATTCAACTCGGGACAGCTAGCAATCAGCCCCAGCATTTT. Translation gives CAIQLGTASNQPQHF.

The chain employs TRBV11-3 and TRBJ2-5; no reliable D call. The CDR3 contains 14 residues. Trimming pared 0 bases from V and 1 base from J, leaving 6 bases between. CDR1 and CDR2 from the germline V gene are SGHNT and YENEEA. The CDR3 loop reads CASSLDAGQETQYF. The CDR3 coding sequence is TGTGCCAGCAGCTTAGACGCCGGCCAAGAGACCCAGTACTTC.

This clone has a count of ten or more. The V and J genes are TRBV18 and TRBJ1-6; the D gene is possibly TRBD1 (5 bases). The V gene's germline CDR1 is KGHSH and CDR2 LQKENI. The CDR3 totals 15 residues. V dropped 6 bases and J dropped 5 bases, with 14 bases sitting between them. CDR3 coding DNA: TGTGCCAGCTCCCCGAGGACACAGGATAATTCACCCCTCCACTTT. Translation: CASSPRTQDNSPLHF.

The V call is TRBV30, the J call TRBJ1-2; a possible D gene is TRBD1 (6 bases). Germline V lookup: CDR1 GTSNPN, CDR2 SVGIG (reference sequence). The CDR3 is 10 residues long. Trimming removed 6 bases at V and 8 bases at J, with 10 bases between. CDR3 sequence reads: CACQRGGYTF. The DNA of the CDR3 is TGTGCCTGCCAAAGGGGGGGCTACACCTTC.

The rearrangement links TRBV11-2 to TRBJ1-4; D is uncertain. Trimming took off 5 bases at V and 0 bases at J, with 19 bases between the two ends. Germline-derived CDR1 and CDR2 are SGHAT and FQNNGV. The CDR3 is made up of 18 amino acids. CDR3 DNA sequence: TGTGCCAGCAGCCAAACTCCCTGGCCCCAAGCAACTAATGAAAAACTGTTTTTT. Its protein product is CASSQTPWPQATNEKLFF. Using reference TRBV11-2 and TRBJ1-4 for the parts outside the CDR3, the full variable domain is EAGVAQSPRYKIIEKRQSVAFWCNPISGHATLYWYQQILGQGPKLLIQFQNNGVVDDSQLPKDRFSAERLKGVDSTLKIQPAKLEDSAVYLCASSQTPWPQATNEKLFFGSGTQLSVL.

This chain uses TRBV18 with TRBJ2-7, with D hard to call. Trimming removed 8 bases at V and 0 bases at J, with 14 bases between. This CDR3 region has 14 residues. Germline CDR1 is KGHSH and CDR2 is LQKENI. CDR3 amino acids: CASTLDSPSYEQYF. Written as DNA, the CDR3 is TGTGCCAGCACTCTCGACTCTCCCTCCTACGAGCAGTACTTC.

This chain joins TRBV10-1 and TRBJ2-7; possible D gene TRBD1, 5 bases. CDR3 length equals 9 residues. The germline CDR1 and CDR2 sequences are WNHNN and SYGVQD (reference sequence). V was clipped by 9 bases and J by 6 bases, with 6 bases between them. DNA for the CDR3: TGCGCCAGGGACATCGAGCAGTACTTC. This codes for CARDIEQYF.

DNA of the CDR3: TGTGCCAGTAGTATTACCGGGACAGTGGGGCAAGAGACCCAGTACTTC. This codes for CASSITGTVGQETQYF. The rearrangement links TRBV19 to TRBJ2-5; the match to TRBD1 covers 7 bases. Germline trimming cut 3 bases from V and 2 bases from J; bases unmatched to any gene: 9. This CDR3 has 16 residues. Germline V gene data show CDR1 as LNHDA and CDR2 as SQIVND (reference sequence).

This clone was detected only once. V is TRBV4-2 and J is TRBJ2-5; tentatively, D is TRBD2 (6 bases). The CDR3 contains 16 residues. Germline V gives CDR1 LGHNA, CDR2 YNFKEQ. Trimming shortened V by 2 bases and J by 5 bases, and 18 bases separated the two germline ends. The CDR3, as DNA: TGTGCCAGCAGCCAATCCCGAGGAGGGCTGGGGGAGACCCAGTACTTC. This translates into CASSQSRGGLGETQYF.

This clone has only one observation. This rearrangement joins TRBV29-1 to TRBJ1-4, with D possibly being TRBD1 (6 bases). CDR1 is SQVTM and CDR2 is ANQGSEA in the germline V gene. The CDR3 extends over 14 amino acids. The V and J ends lost 6 bases and 3 bases respectively, with 14 bases between them. The CDR3 DNA reads TGCAGCGTGGCAGGGGTTTGGTCTAATGAAAAACTGTTTTTT. Translating it yields CSVAGVWSNEKLFF. The variable domain in full, completed from reference TRBV29-1 and TRBJ1-4, reads SAVISQKPSRDICQRGTSLTIQCQVDSQVTMMFWYRQQPGQSLTLIATANQGSEATYESGFVIDKFPISRPNLTFSTLTVSNMSPEDSSIYLCSVAGVWSNEKLFFGSGTQLSVL.

As to this clone: A read error may account for a junction end that differs from germline. The rearrangement links TRBV7-7 to TRBJ2-5, with D perhaps matching TRBD2 (5 bases). The V gene's germline CDR1 is SSHAT and CDR2 FNYEAQ (reference sequence). The CDR3 spans 14 residues. The CDR3 coding sequence is TGTGCTAGCACCCCGGGTCTAGGCGGGGAGACCCAGTACTTC. This gives the protein CASTPGLGGETQYF.

This clone was observed many times. The rearrangement joins TRBV11-2 to TRBJ1-3; 7 positions match TRBD1. Germline V gives CDR1 SGHAT, CDR2 FQNNGV. This CDR3 has 15 residues. The trim removed 2 bases at V and 4 bases at J, leaving 5 bases unmatched. DNA of the CDR3: TGTGCCAGCAGCTTAAACAGGGGAGCGGGAAACACCATATATTTT. It codes for CASSLNRGAGNTIYF.

The chain carries TRBV2 and TRBJ2-5; D tentatively reads TRBD1 or TRBD2 (5 bases each). V dropped 4 bases and J dropped 3 bases, with 15 bases sitting between them. The CDR3 length is 15 residues. CDR1 is SNHLY and CDR2 is FYNNEI in the germline V gene. CDR3 DNA: TGTGCCAGCAGTGGGCGCCGGGACCAGAAAGAGACCCAGTACTTC. This codes for CASSGRRDQKETQYF.

The chain's CDR3 is CASSFPLGETQYF. The DNA of the CDR3 is TGTGCCAGCAGCTTCCCCCTGGGAGAGACCCAGTACTTC. This chain uses TRBV5-6 with TRBJ2-5; D gene uncertain. Per the germline V gene, CDR1 is SGHDT and CDR2 is YYEEEE. The length of the CDR3 is 13 residues. Deletions cut 2 bases from V and 4 bases from J, with 9 bases between.

The genes are TRBV4-1 and TRBJ2-3, with 10 nucleotides matching TRBD2. Looked up from germline, CDR1 is MGHRA and CDR2 is YSYEKL. V trimming: 8 bases; J trimming: 1 base; junction bases outside the gene matches: 9. This CDR3 is built from 16 residues. CDR3 sequence (DNA): TGCGCCAGCGGACCCGGGCTAGCGGGGGGCACAGATACGCAGTATTTT. Translated, it gives CASGPGLAGGTDTQYF.

V and J are TRBV28 and TRBJ1-1; 12 nucleotides line up with TRBD1. V gave up 4 bases and J gave up 4 bases; unmatched junction bases: 7. This CDR3 is built from 16 residues. CDR1 is MDHEN and CDR2 is SYDVKM in the germline V gene. CDR3 sequence: CASSSGTGGGGTEAFF. Here the CDR3 DNA reads TGTGCCAGCAGTTCCGGGACAGGGGGCGGGGGCACTGAAGCTTTCTTT.

V gene TRBV7-9 combines with J gene TRBJ1-4; TRBD1 might be the D (6 bases). CDR1 is SEHNR and CDR2 is FQNEAQ in the germline V gene (reference sequence). Trimming cost V 2 bases and J 3 bases, with 16 bases left between them. CDR3 length: 17 amino acids. The CDR3: CASSLRSGAHSNEKLFF. For the CDR3, the DNA is TGTGCCAGCAGCTTAAGGTCAGGGGCTCATTCTAATGAAAAACTGTTTTTT.

This clone was observed a handful of times. The chain links TRBV28 to TRBJ1-1; D gene ambiguous. Trimming shortened V by 3 bases and J by 0 bases, and 5 bases separated the two germline ends. Germline CDR1 is MDHEN and CDR2 is SYDVKM. CDR3 length: 13 amino acids. CDR3 loop: CASSFYLNTEAFF. The CDR3 DNA reads TGTGCCAGCAGTTTCTATTTGAACACTGAAGCTTTCTTT.

The chain combines TRBV30 with TRBJ1-4, with unresolved D. The CDR3 runs to 11 residues. Trimming pared 3 bases from V and 4 bases from J, leaving 3 bases between. Germline-derived CDR1 and CDR2 are GTSNPN and SVGIG (reference sequence). The chain's CDR3 is CAWSDNEKLFF. The DNA of the CDR3 is TGTGCCTGGAGCGATAATGAAAAACTGTTTTTT. Drawing the rest from reference TRBV30 and TRBJ1-4, the complete variable domain is SQTIHQWPATLVQPVGSPLSLECTVEGTSNPNLYWYRQAAGRGLQLLFYSVGIGQISSEVPQNLSASRPQDRQFILSSKKLLLSDSGFYLCAWSDNEKLFFGSGTQLSVL.

This rearrangement joins TRBV19 to TRBJ2-7, with 12 bases identical to TRBD2. CDR1 is LNHDA and CDR2 is SQIVND in the germline V gene (reference sequence). The V and J ends lost 4 bases and 2 bases, in that order; junction bases with no gene match: 3. The CDR3 has 15 amino acids. The CDR3 reads CASSTGLAGTYEQYF. The CDR3 DNA reads as TGTGCCAGTAGTACCGGACTAGCGGGGACCTACGAGCAGTACTTC.

This rearrangement joins TRBV18 to TRBJ2-3; 11 nucleotides line up with TRBD2. This CDR3 spans 15 amino acids. V lost 3 bases to trimming and J lost 3 bases; unmatched junction nucleotides: 2. Germline loops: CDR1 KGHSH, CDR2 LQKENI. This chain's CDR3 is CASSPTSGMTDTQYF. The DNA of the CDR3 is TGTGCCAGCTCACCGACTAGCGGGATGACAGATACGCAGTATTTT.

V gene TRBV13 combines with J gene TRBJ2-7; D is tentatively TRBD1 or TRBD2 (7 bases each). The CDR3 consists of 18 residues. Germline values: CDR1 PRHDT, CDR2 FYEKMQ (reference sequence). V shed 6 bases and J shed 0 bases, with 24 bases lying between them. CDR3 loop: CASSLRGLSGTASYEQYF. The CDR3, as DNA: TGTGCCAGCAGTTTACGGGGACTATCCGGGACAGCCTCCTACGAGCAGTACTTC.

The chain joins TRBV7-9 to TRBJ1-4; D call uncertain. CDR1 is SEHNR, CDR2 FQNEAQ, per germline (reference sequence). V lost 1 base, J lost 5 bases, and 8 bases lay in between. The CDR3 totals 14 residues. The CDR3 protein is CASSLGFGNEKLFF. CDR3 coding DNA: TGTGCCAGCAGCTTAGGATTTGGGAATGAAAAACTGTTTTTT.